This record looks at one T cell receptor beta chain sequence and its context. As yet, its antigen is unknown. These data belong to a study of early T cells in non-severe SARS-CoV-2 infection. At the level of the study: Bulk RNA taken from unsorted whole blood was sequenced, leaving chains unpaired.

Study outcomes and limitations: Comparison of clonotypes with VDJdb favored anti-spike CD8 responses while missing private and CD4 specificities.

CDR1 and CDR2 (germline): SGHRS, YFSETQ. The CDR3 loop spans 12 amino acids. Trimming pared 5 bases from V and 12 bases from J, leaving 15 bases between. Unique molecular identifiers were affixed to single, distinct cDNA molecules. MiXCR, run by TCRdb on the 5' RACE reads, gives a single entry per CDR3 protein. The sample consists of fewer than 85,000 distinct CDR3 sequences, approximately 15% of them appearing once. The sample consisted of whole blood. This chain connects TRBV5-1 to TRBJ2-1, with D maybe TRBD2 (6 bases). The sequence was obtained from an adult who was a healthcare worker with PCR-confirmed SARS-CoV-2 infection or an uninfected control (not recorded which). The CDR3 here is CASSLETRGQFF. The CDR3, as DNA: TGCGCCAGCAGTCTTGAGACTAGAGGGCAGTTCTTC.